This T cell receptor (beta chain) originates from a study of metastatic and nonmetastatic thyroid tumors. Study results and limitations: It was reportedly found that TCR beta diversity was significantly higher in malignant thyroid tumors than in benign nodules, a difference seen in both blood and tumor samples.

As handled by the study authors: Using the CDR3 differences seen across clinicopathological groups, the authors built a distant-metastasis classifier for papillary thyroid cancer, which was meant to discriminate distant-metastatic patients. Through MiXCR, TCRdb re-clonotyped the PCR reads. These V and J calls rely on TCRdb rather than the paper's analysis. The top ten hold 5% to 7.5% of the sample, which has tens of thousands of clones, about 18% seen once. Before thyroid surgery, none of the patients had received any treatment. Germline CDR1 and CDR2: DFQATT and SNEGSKA (reference sequence). V was pared by 3 bases and J by 0 bases, with 12 bases between. The CDR3 loop spans 15 amino acids. This clone has at least ten counts. Its specificity is unknown.

The TCR originated in a male donor with papillary thyroid cancer or a benign thyroid nodule (not recorded which). Some clones in this sample may be carry-over from other donors' samples. Input material: blood. The gene calls are TRBV20-1 and TRBJ1-5, with unresolved D. The CDR3 region is CSASIETHSNQPQHF. CDR3 DNA sequence: TGCAGTGCTAGTATAGAGACTCATAGCAATCAGCCCCAGCATTTT.